This T cell receptor beta chain was documented in a study of cytomegalovirus exposure and HLA in healthy donors. Study-wide results and limits: Versus the roughly 700-donor mean, an Asian-associated ancestry cluster reportedly showed fewer N-insertions in a later analysis. The authors confirmed in vitro that a few CMV-associated chains were specific for CMV antigens. Beyond CMV serostatus, there was no information to go on about immune exposure.

Vbeta (60) and Jbeta (13) primers were used in the PCR. Only in-frame clones appear in the TCRdb table, and some are missing; sequencing was by immunoSEQ multiplex PCR. The sample lists approximately 220,000 clones, 65% to 85% occurring once. The germline V gene encodes CDR1 LNHNV and CDR2 YYDKDF (reference sequence). This CDR3 region has 13 residues. The trim removed 4 bases at V and 6 bases at J, leaving 2 bases unmatched. A word on this clone: Its cognate antigen is unknown.

The source of this sequence is a man younger than 40 in good health and CMV-seronegative. The chain couples TRBV15 to TRBJ1-4; 7 positions match TRBD1. Sequenced sample: PBMCs. CDR3 loop: CATSTGGDEKLFF. As DNA, the CDR3 is TGTGCCACCAGCACAGGGGGAGATGAAAAACTGTTTTTT.